This TCR beta chain was sequenced in a study of a mutant IDH1 vaccine in newly diagnosed glioma. At the level of the study: Patients previously underwent radiotherapy, temozolomide, or both, and most underwent both. Points from the study as a whole: Overall, more than 80% of patients had vaccine-induced immune responses.

Only one count was recorded for this clone. The antigen is unknown. TCRdb's copy holds only in-frame clones and misses some; the assay was immunoSEQ multiplex PCR. The table records about 40,000 clones, roughly nine tenths of them present only once. This sample's time point: week 5, during vaccination. In every dose of vaccine, 300 ug of mutant IDH1 20-mer peptide was given alongside topical imiquimod. The CDR3 consists of 12 residues. The V gene's germline CDR1 is PRHDT and CDR2 FYEKMQ (reference sequence). V lost 0 bases and J 5 bases, leaving 5 bases between the germline ends. This material consisted of PBMCs, taken from a glioma patient whose treatment included an IDH1 peptide vaccine. The sequence was collected from a man between 50 and 59 years old with glioma. The rearrangement joins TRBV13 to TRBJ2-7; D unclear. CDR3 nucleotide sequence: TGTGCCAGCAGCTTAGGGGTGGACGAGCAGTACTTC. It specifies CASSLGVDEQYF.